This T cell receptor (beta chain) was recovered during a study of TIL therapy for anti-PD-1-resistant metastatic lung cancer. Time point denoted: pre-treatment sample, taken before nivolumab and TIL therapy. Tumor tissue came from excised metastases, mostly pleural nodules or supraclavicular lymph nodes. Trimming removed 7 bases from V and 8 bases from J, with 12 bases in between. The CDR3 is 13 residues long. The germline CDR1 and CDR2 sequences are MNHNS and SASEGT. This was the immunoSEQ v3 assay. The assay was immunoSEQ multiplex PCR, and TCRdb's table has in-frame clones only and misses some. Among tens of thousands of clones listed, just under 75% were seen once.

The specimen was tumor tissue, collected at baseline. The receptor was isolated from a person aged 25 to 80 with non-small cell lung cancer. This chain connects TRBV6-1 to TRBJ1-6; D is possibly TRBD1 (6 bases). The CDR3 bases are TGTGCCAGCACCGGGACAACTGATTCACCCCTCCACTTT. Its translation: CASTGTTDSPLHF.